A selection of T cell receptor beta chains follows, all from one sample in a study of monozygotic twins with inflammatory bowel disease. From its re-call of the 5' RACE reads, TCRdb lists each CDR3 protein once, without DNA. The table lists 300,000 to 450,000 distinct CDR3 sequences, with 2.5% to 3% in the top ten. Sequenced input: blood. These receptors were collected from a human donor with ulcerative colitis or Crohn's disease, or a healthy co-twin of an affected twin (not recorded which). Both conserved end residues are part of each CDR3.

>TRBJ1-5|TRBV24-1
CATSEEYSNQPQHF
>TRBJ2-5|TRBV7-9
CASSFETRSETQYF
>TRBJ2-5|TRBV12-3/TRBV12-4
CASSPSGLTWETQYF
>TRBJ2-1|TRBV29-1
CSVEGPPSYNEQFF
>TRBJ2-5|TRBV30
CAWTSGGGRQETQYF
>TRBJ2-2|TRBV5-1
CASSRLAGAAGELFF
>TRBJ2-1|TRBV4-3
CASSQVGTSYNEQFF
>TRBJ1-1|TRBV25-1
CASSAMGQGWWTEAFF
>TRBJ1-4|TRBV20-1
CSASGGAGINEKLFF
>TRBJ1-3|TRBV18
CASSEQESGNTIYF
>TRBJ2-3|TRBV5-4
CASSVGTGGYTDTQYF
>TRBJ1-1|TRBV30
CAWSVQGKYTEAFF
>TRBJ2-2|TRBV7-2
CASSLAGGGELFF
>TRBJ2-1|TRBV7-9
CASSPLRITLSYNEQFF
>TRBJ1-2|TRBV12-3/TRBV12-4
CASSSDRGDGYTF
>TRBJ2-3|TRBV2
CATIPWASGGLRGTDTQYF
>TRBJ1-1|TRBV29-1
CSVETVDTEAFF
>TRBJ1-4|TRBV12-3/TRBV12-4
CASSFRGATNEKLFF
>TRBJ1-6|TRBV9
CASSPLGVSPLHF
>TRBJ2-1|TRBV4-2
CASSHFGPDNEQFF
>TRBJ2-5|TRBV7-2
CASSGGDSETQYF
>TRBJ1-6|TRBV20-1
CSAKQGTTRNSPLHF
>TRBJ2-7|TRBV7-9
CASSYGQGVTYEQYF
>TRBJ1-1|TRBV19
CASNRGRTEAFF
>TRBJ2-2|TRBV7-2
CASSPPGQHTGELFF
>TRBJ2-1|TRBV6-2/TRBV6-3
CASSQSRGGPNEQFF
>TRBJ1-4|TRBV15
CATSRGGVIGEKLFF
>TRBJ1-1|TRBV5-1
CASNLAGDFSEAFF
>TRBJ2-7|TRBV6-6
CASRRVSGGYEQYF
>TRBJ2-1|TRBV2
CASSVSRDRVYNEQFF
>TRBJ2-7|TRBV20-1
CSAQETGDPYEQYF
>TRBJ1-2|TRBV12-3/TRBV12-4
CASSTSDRGYGYTF
>TRBJ1-1|TRBV4-1
CASSQESPERAMNTEAFF
>TRBJ2-3|TRBV6-1
CATGKGGFGAYTQYF
>TRBJ1-2|TRBV11-2
CASSLSLRGGQGNYGYTF
>TRBJ1-2|TRBV7-6
CASSHPRDSPSYGYTF
>TRBJ2-3|TRBV5-6
CASSLYGNDTQYF
>TRBJ1-4|TRBV7-9
CASSILRQAREEKLFF
>TRBJ2-7|TRBV4-3
CASSQDLRQGAFEQYF
>TRBJ2-7|TRBV5-1
CASSLGGRTYEQYF